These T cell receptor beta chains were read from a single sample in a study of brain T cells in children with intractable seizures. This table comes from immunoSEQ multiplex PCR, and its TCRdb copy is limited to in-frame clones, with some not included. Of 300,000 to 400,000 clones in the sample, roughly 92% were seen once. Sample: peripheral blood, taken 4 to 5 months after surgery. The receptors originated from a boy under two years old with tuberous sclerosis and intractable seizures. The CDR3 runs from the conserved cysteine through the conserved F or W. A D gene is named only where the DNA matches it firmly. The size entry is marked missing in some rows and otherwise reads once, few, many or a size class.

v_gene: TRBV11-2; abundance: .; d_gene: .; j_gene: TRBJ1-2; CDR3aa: CASSSMTGPYGYTF; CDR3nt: TGTGCCAGCAGCTCAATGACTGGACCCTATGGCTACACCTTC
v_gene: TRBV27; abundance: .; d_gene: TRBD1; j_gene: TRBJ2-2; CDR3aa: CATKQGVNTGELFF; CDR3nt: TGTGCCACCAAACAGGGGGTGAACACCGGGGAGCTGTTTTTT
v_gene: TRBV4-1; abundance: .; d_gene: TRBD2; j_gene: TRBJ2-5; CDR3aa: CASSQGGLAGGPPAQYF; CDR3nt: TGCGCCAGCAGCCAAGGGGGACTAGCGGGAGGGCCCCCAGCCCAGTACTTC
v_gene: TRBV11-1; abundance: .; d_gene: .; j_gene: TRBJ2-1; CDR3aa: CASSLGYEQFF; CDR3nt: TGTGCCAGCAGCTTAGGTTATGAGCAGTTCTTC
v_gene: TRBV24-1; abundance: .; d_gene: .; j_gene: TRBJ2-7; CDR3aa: CATSDSGHREQYF; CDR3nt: TGTGCCACCAGTGATTCGGGACATCGCGAGCAGTACTTC
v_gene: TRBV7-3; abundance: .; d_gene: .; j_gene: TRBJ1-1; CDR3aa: CASSLTKNTEAFF; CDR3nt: TGTGCCAGCAGCTTGACAAAAAACACTGAAGCTTTCTTT
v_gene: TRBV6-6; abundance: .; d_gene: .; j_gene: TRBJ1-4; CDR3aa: CASIPLEGRSEKLFF; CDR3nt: TGTGCCAGCATCCCCTTAGAGGGCAGGAGTGAAAAACTGTTTTTT
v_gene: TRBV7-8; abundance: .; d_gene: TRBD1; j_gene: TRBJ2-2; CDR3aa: CASSLVGQGPTNTGELFF; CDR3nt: TGTGCCAGCAGCTTGGTAGGACAGGGACCAACAAACACCGGGGAGCTGTTTTTT
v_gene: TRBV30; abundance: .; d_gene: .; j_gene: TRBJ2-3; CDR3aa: CAWSVGSTDTQYF; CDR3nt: TGTGCCTGGAGTGTCGGCAGCACAGATACGCAGTATTTT
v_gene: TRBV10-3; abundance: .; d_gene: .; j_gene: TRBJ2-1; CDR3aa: CAGREERRNEQFF; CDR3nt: TGTGCCGGCCGGGAAGAACGAAGGAATGAGCAGTTCTTC
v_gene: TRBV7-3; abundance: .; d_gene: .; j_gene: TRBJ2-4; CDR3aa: CASSLTGIGSGIQYF; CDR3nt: TGTGCCAGCAGCTTAACGGGAATTGGTTCGGGCATTCAGTACTTC
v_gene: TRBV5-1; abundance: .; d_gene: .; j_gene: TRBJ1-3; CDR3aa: CASSLAGGSGNTIYF; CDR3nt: TGCGCCAGCAGCTTGGCCGGGGGCTCTGGAAACACCATATATTTT
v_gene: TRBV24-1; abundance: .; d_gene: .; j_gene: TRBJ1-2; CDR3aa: CATEGTGNYGYTF; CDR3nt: TGTGCCACAGAGGGTACAGGGAACTATGGCTACACCTTC
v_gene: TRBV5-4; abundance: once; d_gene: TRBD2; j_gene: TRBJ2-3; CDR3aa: CASSTQGLTSTDTQYF; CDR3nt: TGTGCCAGCAGCACGCAGGGACTAACTAGCACAGATACGCAGTATTTT
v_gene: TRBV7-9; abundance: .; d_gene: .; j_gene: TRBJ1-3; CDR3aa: CASRKGGAGNTIYF; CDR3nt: TGTGCCAGCAGAAAAGGGGGAGCTGGAAACACCATATATTTT
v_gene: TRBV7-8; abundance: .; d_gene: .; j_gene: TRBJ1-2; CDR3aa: CASSLEGRNYGYTF; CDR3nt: TGTGCCAGCAGCTTAGAAGGCCGTAACTATGGCTACACCTTC
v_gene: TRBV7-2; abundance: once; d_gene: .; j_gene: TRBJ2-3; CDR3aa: CASTPRGSVDTQYF; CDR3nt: TGTGCCAGCACTCCTCGGGGCTCCGTAGATACGCAGTATTTT
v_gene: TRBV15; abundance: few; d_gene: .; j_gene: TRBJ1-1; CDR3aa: CATSRDRAPSVNTEAFF; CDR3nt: TGTGCCACCAGCAGAGATCGGGCCCCGTCAGTGAACACTGAAGCTTTCTTT
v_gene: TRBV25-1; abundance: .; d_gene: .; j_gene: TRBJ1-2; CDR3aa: CASSEWGGNYGYTF; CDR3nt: TGTGCCAGCAGTGAATGGGGGGGCAACTATGGCTACACCTTC
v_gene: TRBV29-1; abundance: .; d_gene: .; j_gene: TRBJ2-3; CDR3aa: CSVRDGSTDTQYF; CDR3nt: TGCAGCGTACGGGACGGAAGCACAGATACGCAGTATTTT
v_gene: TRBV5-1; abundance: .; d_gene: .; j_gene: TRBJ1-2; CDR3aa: CASSLQQYYGYTF; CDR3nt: TGCGCCAGCAGCTTACAACAGTACTATGGCTACACCTTC
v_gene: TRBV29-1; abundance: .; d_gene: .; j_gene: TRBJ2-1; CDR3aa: CSVAWSEGDEQFF; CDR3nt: TGCAGCGTTGCATGGTCGGAGGGAGATGAGCAGTTCTTC
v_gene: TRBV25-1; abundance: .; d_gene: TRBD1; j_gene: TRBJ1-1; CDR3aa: CASSARQGASTEAFF; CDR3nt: TGTGCCAGCAGTGCCAGACAGGGGGCGAGCACTGAAGCTTTCTTT
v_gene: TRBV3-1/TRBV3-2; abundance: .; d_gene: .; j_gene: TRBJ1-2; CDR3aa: CASSQVQSYGYTF; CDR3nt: TGTGCCAGCAGCCAAGTGCAGTCGTATGGCTACACCTTC
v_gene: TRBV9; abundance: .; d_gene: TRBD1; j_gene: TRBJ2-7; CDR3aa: CASSETGGNFYEQYF; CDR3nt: TGTGCCAGCAGCGAAACAGGGGGCAATTTTTACGAGCAGTACTTC
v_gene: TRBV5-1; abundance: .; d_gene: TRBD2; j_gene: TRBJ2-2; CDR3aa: CASSLPWNLAAGELFF; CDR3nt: TGCGCCAGCAGCTTGCCGTGGAATCTAGCGGCCGGGGAGCTGTTTTTT
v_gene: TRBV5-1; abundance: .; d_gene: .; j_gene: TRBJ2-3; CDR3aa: CASSPGGPADTQYF; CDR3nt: TGCGCCAGCTCGCCCGGGGGGCCGGCAGATACGCAGTATTTT
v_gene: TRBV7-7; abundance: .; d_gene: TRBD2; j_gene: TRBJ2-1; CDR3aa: CASSLGLADNNEQFF; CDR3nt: TGTGCTAGCAGCTTAGGACTAGCGGATAACAATGAGCAGTTCTTC
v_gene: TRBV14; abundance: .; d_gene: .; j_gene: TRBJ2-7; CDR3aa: CASSQDLGSYEQYF; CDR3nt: TGTGCCAGCAGCCAAGATCTTGGCTCCTACGAGCAGTACTTC
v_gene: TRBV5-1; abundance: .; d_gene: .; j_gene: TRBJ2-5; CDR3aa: CASSFPIGRPKYQETQYF; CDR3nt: TGCGCCAGCAGCTTTCCGATTGGGAGGCCGAAGTACCAAGAGACCCAGTACTTC
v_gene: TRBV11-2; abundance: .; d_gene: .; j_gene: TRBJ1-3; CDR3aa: CASSLGILILGSSGNTIYF; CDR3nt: TGTGCCAGCAGCTTAGGGATTTTAATTCTAGGGAGCTCTGGAAACACCATATATTTT
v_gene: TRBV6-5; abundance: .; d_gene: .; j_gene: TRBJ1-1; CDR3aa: CASSYIVTDTEAFF; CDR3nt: TGTGCCAGCAGTTACATTGTTACAGACACTGAAGCTTTCTTT
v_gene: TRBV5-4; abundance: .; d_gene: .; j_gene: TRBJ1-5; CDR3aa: CASSLGLNQPQHF; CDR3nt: TGTGCCAGCAGCTTGGGCCTTAATCAGCCCCAGCATTTT
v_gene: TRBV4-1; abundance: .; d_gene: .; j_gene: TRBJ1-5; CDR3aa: CASSHEATRYSNQPQHF; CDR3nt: TGCGCCAGCAGCCACGAAGCGACACGGTATAGCAATCAGCCCCAGCATTTT
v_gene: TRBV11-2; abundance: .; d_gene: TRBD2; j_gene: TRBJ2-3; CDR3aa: CASSFRSRREARTDTQYF; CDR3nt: TGTGCCAGCAGCTTTAGATCACGGCGGGAGGCCCGCACAGATACGCAGTATTTT
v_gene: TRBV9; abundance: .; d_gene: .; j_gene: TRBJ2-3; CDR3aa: CASSVDGGGLGRTQYF; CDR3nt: TGTGCCAGCAGCGTAGATGGGGGGGGCCTGGGGCGTACGCAGTATTTT
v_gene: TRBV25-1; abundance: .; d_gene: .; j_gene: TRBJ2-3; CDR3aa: CASRPKAVMRPSTDTQYF; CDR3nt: TGTGCCAGCAGACCAAAAGCGGTGATGAGACCTAGCACAGATACGCAGTATTTT
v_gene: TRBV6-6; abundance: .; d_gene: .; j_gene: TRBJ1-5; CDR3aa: CASSYGTLDQWPQHF; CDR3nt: TGTGCCAGCAGTTACGGGACCCTAGATCAGTGGCCCCAGCATTTT
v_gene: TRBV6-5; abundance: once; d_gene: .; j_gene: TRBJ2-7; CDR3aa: CASSTRIQGLYEQYF; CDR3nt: TGTGCCAGCAGCACCCGAATACAGGGACTCTACGAGCAGTACTTC
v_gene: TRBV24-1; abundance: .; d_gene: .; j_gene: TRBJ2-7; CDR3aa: CATSDLLVAGVRGQYF; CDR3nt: TGTGCCACCAGTGATTTGCTGGTGGCAGGGGTTAGGGGGCAGTACTTC
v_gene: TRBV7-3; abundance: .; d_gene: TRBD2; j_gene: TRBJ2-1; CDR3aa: CASSPSGSLHNEQFF; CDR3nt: TGTGCCAGCAGCCCTAGCGGGTCCCTTCATAATGAGCAGTTCTTC
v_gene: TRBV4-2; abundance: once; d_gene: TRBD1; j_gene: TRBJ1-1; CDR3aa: CASSRGTGRLDTEAFF; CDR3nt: TGTGCCAGCAGCCGGGGGACAGGGAGGTTGGACACTGAAGCTTTCTTT
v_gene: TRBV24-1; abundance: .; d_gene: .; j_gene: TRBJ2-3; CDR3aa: CATSGKGIDTQYF; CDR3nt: TGTGCCACCAGTGGTAAGGGAATAGATACGCAGTATTTT
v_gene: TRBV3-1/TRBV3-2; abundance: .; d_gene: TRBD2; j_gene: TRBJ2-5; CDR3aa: CASSYERGGLVETQYF; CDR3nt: TGTGCCAGCAGCTATGAGCGGGGGGGCCTCGTAGAGACCCAGTACTTC
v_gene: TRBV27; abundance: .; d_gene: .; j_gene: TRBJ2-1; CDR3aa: CASSHWLEGNNEQFF; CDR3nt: TGTGCCAGCAGTCATTGGTTGGAAGGGAACAATGAGCAGTTCTTC
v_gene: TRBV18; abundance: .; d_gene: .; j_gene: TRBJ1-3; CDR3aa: CASSPPGRSGNTIYF; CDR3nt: TGTGCCAGCTCACCACCCGGACGCTCTGGAAACACCATATATTTT
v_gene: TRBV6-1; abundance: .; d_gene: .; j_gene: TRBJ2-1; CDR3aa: CASSETGSEQFF; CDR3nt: TGTGCCAGCAGTGAAACGGGGTCGGAGCAGTTCTTC
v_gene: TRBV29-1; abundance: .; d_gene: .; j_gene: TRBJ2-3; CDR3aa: CSVESRADTQYF; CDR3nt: TGCAGCGTGGAATCTAGGGCAGATACGCAGTATTTT
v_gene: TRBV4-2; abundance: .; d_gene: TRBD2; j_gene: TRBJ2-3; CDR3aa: CASSQGPGLAGEDTQYF; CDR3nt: TGTGCCAGCAGCCAAGGGCCGGGACTAGCGGGAGAAGATACGCAGTATTTT
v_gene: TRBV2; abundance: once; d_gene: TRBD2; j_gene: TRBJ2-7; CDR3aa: CASHRLAGFYEQYF; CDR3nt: TGTGCCAGTCACCGACTAGCGGGGTTCTACGAGCAGTACTTC
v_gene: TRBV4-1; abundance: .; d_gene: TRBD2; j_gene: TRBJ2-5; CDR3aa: CASSPLIAGGQLETQYF; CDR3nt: TGCGCCAGCAGCCCGTTGATCGCGGGGGGGCAGCTAGAGACCCAGTACTTC
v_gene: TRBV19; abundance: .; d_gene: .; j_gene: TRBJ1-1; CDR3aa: CASSEVMGREAFF; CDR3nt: TGTGCCAGTAGTGAGGTGATGGGGCGTGAAGCTTTCTTT
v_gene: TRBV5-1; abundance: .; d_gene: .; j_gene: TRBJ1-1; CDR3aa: CASSTPDRGGGSEAFF; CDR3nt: TGCGCCAGCAGCACACCCGACAGAGGCGGTGGGAGTGAAGCTTTCTTT
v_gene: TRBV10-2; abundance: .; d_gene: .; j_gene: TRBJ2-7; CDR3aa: CASSELQDISYEQYF; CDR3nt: TGCGCCAGCAGTGAGTTGCAGGACATTTCCTACGAGCAGTACTTC
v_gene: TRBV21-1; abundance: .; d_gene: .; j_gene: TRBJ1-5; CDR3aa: CASSHPSNQPQHF; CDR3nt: TGTGCCAGCAGCCATCCTAGCAATCAGCCCCAGCATTTT
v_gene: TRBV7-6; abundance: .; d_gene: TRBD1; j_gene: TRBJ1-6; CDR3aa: CASSLRETGGISNSPLHF; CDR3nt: TGTGCCAGCAGCTTACGAGAGACAGGGGGCATTTCTAATTCACCCCTCCACTTT
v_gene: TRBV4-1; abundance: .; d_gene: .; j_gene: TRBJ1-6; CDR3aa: CASSQESALSSYNSPLHF; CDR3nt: TGCGCCAGCAGCCAAGAGTCGGCGCTAAGCTCCTATAATTCACCCCTCCACTTT
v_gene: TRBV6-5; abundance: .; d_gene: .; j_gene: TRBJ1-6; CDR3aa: CASSYSSQFYNSPLHF; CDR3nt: TGTGCCAGCAGTTACTCGAGTCAGTTCTATAATTCACCCCTCCACTTT
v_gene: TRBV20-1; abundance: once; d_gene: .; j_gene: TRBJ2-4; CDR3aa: CSAIEMSLKNIQYF; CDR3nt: TGCAGTGCTATTGAGATGAGCTTAAAAAACATTCAGTACTTC